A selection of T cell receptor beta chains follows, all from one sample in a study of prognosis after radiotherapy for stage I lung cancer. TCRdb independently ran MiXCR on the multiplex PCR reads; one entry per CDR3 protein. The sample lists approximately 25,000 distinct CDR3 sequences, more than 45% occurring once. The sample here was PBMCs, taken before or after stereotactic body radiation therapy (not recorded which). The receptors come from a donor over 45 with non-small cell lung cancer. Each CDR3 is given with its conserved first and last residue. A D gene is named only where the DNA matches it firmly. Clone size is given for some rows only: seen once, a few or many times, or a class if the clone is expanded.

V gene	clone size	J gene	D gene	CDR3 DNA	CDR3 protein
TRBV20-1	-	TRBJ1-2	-	TGCAGTGCTAGAGCGCCAGACCTTTTCTATGGCTACACCTTC	CSARAPDLFYGYTF
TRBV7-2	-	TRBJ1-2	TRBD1	TGTGCCAGCAGCTCTTCCTCTACAGGGGCCTATGGCTACACCTTC	CASSSSSTGAYGYTF
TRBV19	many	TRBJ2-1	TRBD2	TGTGCCAGTAGTAAGGGACTAGCGGAGCCCAATGAGCAGTTCTTC	CASSKGLAEPNEQFF
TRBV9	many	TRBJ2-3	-	TGTGCCAGCAGCGTACCCTCTGAAGGAGATACGCAGTATTTT	CASSVPSEGDTQYF
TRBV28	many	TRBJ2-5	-	TGTGCCAGCACCATTACAGCTGCGGAGACCCAGTACTTC	CASTITAAETQYF
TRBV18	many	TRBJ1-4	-	TGTGCCAGCTCACCACCGGACACTTATGAAAAACTGTTTTTT	CASSPPDTYEKLFF
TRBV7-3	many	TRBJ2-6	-	TGTGCCAGCAGCTTAAATCCTGGGGCCAACGTCCTGACTTTC	CASSLNPGANVLTF
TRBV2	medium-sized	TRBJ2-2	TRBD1	TGTGCCAGCAGTTGGGACAGTAACACCGGGGAGCTGTTTTTT	CASSWDSNTGELFF
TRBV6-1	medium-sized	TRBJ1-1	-	TGTGCCAGCAGTGAATGGGGTTGGGTGAACACTGAAGCTTTCTTT	CASSEWGWVNTEAFF
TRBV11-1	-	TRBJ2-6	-	TGTGCCAGCAGCCCCATTGAACAGTCTTTCTCTGGGGCAAAAGTCCTGACTTTC	CASSPIEQSFSGAKVLTF
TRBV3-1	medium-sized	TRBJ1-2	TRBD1	TGTGCCAGCAACACCCAGGGGGCAGGGTATGGCTACACCTTC	CASNTQGAGYGYTF
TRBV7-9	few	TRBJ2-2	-	TGTGCCAGCAGCCCGATGGGGGAGCTGTTTTTT	CASSPMGELFF
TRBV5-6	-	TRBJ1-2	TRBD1	TGTGCCAGCAGACTACTACTGGACAGGGCCTATGGCTACACCTTC	CASRLLLDRAYGYTF
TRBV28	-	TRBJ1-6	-	TGTGCCAGCAGCTTAGCTCCAGGGCGGGATTCACCCCTCCACTTT	CASSLAPGRDSPLHF
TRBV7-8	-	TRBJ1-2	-	TGTGCCAGCAGCTTCAAACAGTGGTCGGCCTATGGCTACACCTTC	CASSFKQWSAYGYTF
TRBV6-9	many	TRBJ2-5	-	TGTGCCAGCAGTTACCGCCCCCCCGGGAACCCTCAAGAGACCCAGTACTTC	CASSYRPPGNPQETQYF
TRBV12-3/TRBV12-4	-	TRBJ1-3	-	TGTGCCAGCAGTTTCTCAGGGCCCACCATATATTTT	CASSFSGPTIYF
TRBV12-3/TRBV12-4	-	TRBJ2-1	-	TGTGTCAGCAGTGTCCGTACAGAAAATGAGCAGTTCTTC	CVSSVRTENEQFF
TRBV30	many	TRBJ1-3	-	TGTGCCTGGACCAACACCTACTCTGGAAACACCATATATTTT	CAWTNTYSGNTIYF
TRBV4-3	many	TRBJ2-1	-	TGCGCCAGCAGCCAAGATCTCGCAGGGGAGCCCTACAATGAGCAGTTCTTC	CASSQDLAGEPYNEQFF
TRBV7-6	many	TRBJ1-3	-	TGTGCCAGCAGCTTATTTTTTGGGGGCCCTGGGGACACCATATATTTT	CASSLFFGGPGDTIYF
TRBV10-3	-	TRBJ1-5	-	TGTGCCATCAGTGCGGGGCAGGGAGATAAGCCCCAGCATTTT	CAISAGQGDKPQHF
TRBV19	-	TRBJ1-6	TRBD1	TGTTCCAGTAGCGGGGACAGAACTAATTCACCCCCCCACTTT	CSSSGDRTNSPPHF
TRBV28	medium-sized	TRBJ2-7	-	TGTGCCAGCAGTTTGCTGGACAGCTCCTACGAGCAGTACTTC	CASSLLDSSYEQYF
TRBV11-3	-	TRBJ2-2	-	TGTGCCAGCAGCTTAGGTGGTGTCGCGAACACCGGGGAGCTGTTTTTT	CASSLGGVANTGELFF